Each of the 21 T cell receptor beta chains below was sequenced from the same sample in a study of blood T cell repertoires in COVID-19. The table came from immunoSEQ multiplex PCR; TCRdb's copy has only in-frame clones and leaves some out. In the table there are nearly 50,000 clones, 86% of which are singletons. The sample was peripheral blood. The receptors come from a man aged 35 to 55 with active COVID-19.

The rearrangement uses TRBV7-8 and TRBJ2-7, with D maybe TRBD2 (6 bases). The germline CDR1 and CDR2 sequences are SGHVS and FQNEAQ. The CDR3 is made up of 13 amino acids. Trimming left V 1 base short and J 10 bases short, with 14 bases between. This CDR3 is CASSLGGTLGQYF. Here the CDR3 DNA reads TGTGCCAGCAGCTTAGGCGGGACTCTGGGCCAGTACTTC.

This chain connects TRBV10-3 to TRBJ1-6; D not resolved. Deletions cut 4 bases from V and 7 bases from J, with 8 bases between. This CDR3 region has 13 residues. Germline V gives CDR1 ENHRY, CDR2 SYGVKD. The CDR3 is CAISVKENSPLHF. The CDR3 DNA is TGTGCCATCAGTGTTAAAGAGAATTCACCCCTCCACTTT.

This chain links TRBV7-3 with TRBJ2-1; TRBD2 matches 7 bases. Germline V CDR1 and CDR2: SGHTA, FQGTGA. V was clipped by 1 base and J by 7 bases; unmatched bases: 13. The CDR3 is 17 residues long. CDR3 sequence (DNA): TGTGCCAGCAGCTTAAGCGGGCGGGAGATGATTCGAAATGAGCAGTTCTTC. Translating gives CASSLSGREMIRNEQFF.

The rearrangement uses TRBV14 and TRBJ2-1; D call uncertain. The CDR3 extends over 13 amino acids. Looked up from germline, CDR1 is SGHDN and CDR2 is FVKESK. Trimming removed 0 bases at V and 10 bases at J, with 10 bases between. CDR3 residues: CASSQDLGSEQFF. The CDR3 nucleotides are TGTGCCAGCAGCCAAGATTTGGGCTCCGAGCAGTTCTTC.

The chain has TRBV5-6 and TRBJ1-2, with TRBD1 matching over 8 bases. Germline values: CDR1 SGHDT, CDR2 YYEEEE. The CDR3 covers 15 residues. With 3 bases clipped from V and 5 bases from J, the junction kept 9 bases outside the gene matches. This CDR3 reads CASSYSDRDRYGYTF. CDR3 in DNA: TGTGCCAGCAGCTACTCGGACAGGGACCGTTATGGCTACACCTTC.

This clone was recorded a few times. The V gene is TRBV28, the J gene TRBJ1-3; 7 bases fit TRBD1. The J segment lost 2 bases and the V segment lost 3 bases, leaving 4 bases of the junction unmatched. Germline V gives CDR1 MDHEN, CDR2 SYDVKM. CDR3 size: 15 residues. The CDR3 spells CASSFGGGPGNTIYF. Written as DNA, the CDR3 is TGTGCCAGCAGTTTTGGAGGGGGCCCTGGAAACACCATATATTTT.

This clone has just one count. The J gene is TRBJ2-1, the V gene TRBV9, with 7 bases fitting TRBD2. This CDR3 spans 15 amino acids. J gave up 2 bases and V 3 bases, and 5 bases lay outside the gene matches. The V gene's germline CDR1 is SGDLS and CDR2 YYNGEE. The CDR3 loop is CASSARLATYNEQFF. DNA of the CDR3: TGTGCCAGCAGCGCCAGACTAGCAACCTACAATGAGCAGTTCTTC.

The V and J genes are TRBV13 and TRBJ2-1, with 13 bases aligning to TRBD2. The germline V gene has CDR1 PRHDT and CDR2 FYEKMQ (reference sequence). The CDR3 extends over 18 amino acids. V lost 4 bases and J lost 5; bases outside the gene matches: 11. CDR3 sequence reads: CASSSTRAGLAGDNEQFF. CDR3 DNA sequence: TGTGCCAGCAGCTCGACTCGCGCCGGACTAGCGGGAGACAATGAGCAGTTCTTC.

The chain employs TRBV29-1 and TRBJ2-3; a possible D gene is TRBD2 (6 bases). The germline CDR1 and CDR2 sequences are SQVTM and ANQGSEA. The CDR3 contains 14 residues. V was trimmed by 7 bases and J by 2 bases, leaving 16 bases between them. CDR3 nucleotides: TGCAGCGCCGCGAGGGCGGGGCTCACAGATACGCAGTATTTT. It codes for CSAARAGLTDTQYF.

The chain is built from TRBV12-3 or TRBV12-4 and TRBJ1-2; D might be TRBD1 (6 bases). This CDR3 has 13 amino acids. Trimming left V 5 bases short and J 5 bases short, with 12 bases between. The CDR3 reads CASSTNQGYGYTF. The CDR3 coding sequence is TGTGCCAGCAGTACAAACCAGGGGTATGGCTACACCTTC.

Turning to this clone: Relative to the germline gene, one junction end is altered; a read error may explain this. The chain is built from TRBV3-1 (or the pseudogene TRBV3-2) and TRBJ1-1, with D possibly being TRBD1 (6 bases). The CDR3 sequence is 12 residues long. Per germline, CDR1 LGHDT and CDR2 YNNKEL (reference sequence). The chain's CDR3 is CASSQDLRDTSF. The CDR3 region has the DNA TGTGCCAGCAGCCAAGATCTCCGGGACACGTCCTTT.

V usage is TRBV11-3 and J usage is TRBJ2-3; 10 nucleotides match TRBD1. CDR1 and CDR2 from the germline V gene are SGHNT and YENEEA. The length of the CDR3 is 16 residues. The junction had 6 bases not matched to a gene; V was cut back by 5 bases and J by 1 base. The CDR3 DNA follows: TGTGCCAGCAGCACCAGACAGGGGGCTGGCACAGATACGCAGTATTTT. It is translated as CASSTRQGAGTDTQYF.

The V call is TRBV27, the J call TRBJ2-3; the D gene is possibly TRBD1 (6 bases). This CDR3 spans 16 amino acids. Germline values: CDR1 MNHEY, CDR2 SMNVEV (reference sequence). V was cut by 2 bases and J by 8 bases, with 20 bases left in between. The CDR3 here is CASSLRLRDTRGTQYF. As DNA, the CDR3 is TGTGCCAGCAGTTTACGACTCCGGGACACCCGGGGTACGCAGTATTTT.

This clone has a single count. V is TRBV4-2 and J is TRBJ1-4, with D perhaps TRBD1 (5 bases). Germline CDR1 is LGHNA and CDR2 is YNFKEQ. The CDR3 has 19 residues. Trimming cost V 3 bases and J 2 bases, with 22 bases left between them. The DNA of the CDR3 is TGTGCCAGCAGCCATGAAATTTTTGGGGGGTTGGTGACTAATGAAAAACTGTTTTTT. Its protein product is CASSHEIFGGLVTNEKLFF.

The chain uses TRBV28 and TRBJ2-1, with 10 bases that match TRBD2. This CDR3 contains 15 residues. CDR1 is MDHEN, CDR2 SYDVKM, per germline. V trimming: 5 bases; J trimming: 7 bases; junction bases outside the gene matches: 8. This CDR3 is CASSEASGRGNEQFF. Here the CDR3 DNA reads TGTGCCAGCAGTGAAGCTAGCGGGAGAGGAAATGAGCAGTTCTTC.

The V call is TRBV10-3, the J call TRBJ2-7; 14 bases are shared with TRBD2. Trimming cost V 1 base and J 3 bases; bases outside gene matches: 5. Germline CDR1 ENHRY, CDR2 SYGVKD. The CDR3 loop spans 17 amino acids. CDR3 nucleotide sequence: TGTGCCATCAGTGAGTTGACTAGCGGGAGGGAAGGCTACGAGCAGTACTTC. Its protein is CAISELTSGREGYEQYF.

The rearrangement joins TRBV9 to TRBJ2-3; maybe TRBD2 (5 bases). The CDR3 runs 14 residues. Germline loops: CDR1 SGDLS, CDR2 YYNGEE. V lost 4 bases and J lost 6, with 15 bases in between. The CDR3 here is CASSSRTGSDTQYF. The CDR3 bases are TGTGCCAGCAGCTCGAGGACGGGGAGCGATACGCAGTATTTT.

The sample holds one count of this clone. J is TRBJ1-6 and V is TRBV10-1; a weak D match, TRBD1 (5 bases). The V gene's germline CDR1 is WNHNN and CDR2 SYGVQD (reference sequence). V was pared by 6 bases and J by 8 bases, with 8 bases between. The CDR3 is 12 amino acids. CDR3 DNA: TGCGCCAGCAGCGGGGGTGATTCACCCCTCCACTTT. Its translation is CASSGGDSPLHF.

The chain recombines TRBV30 with TRBJ1-4; D may be TRBD1 (6 bases). The CDR3 is made up of 14 amino acids. V was shortened by 3 bases and J by 5 bases, with 13 bases between the two germline ends. The V gene's germline CDR1 is GTSNPN and CDR2 SVGIG (reference sequence). The CDR3 sequence: CAWRGGQSNEKLFF. The DNA for the CDR3 is TGTGCCTGGAGGGGGGGGCAGAGCAATGAAAAACTGTTTTTT. Based on the CDR3 plus reference TRBV30 and TRBJ1-4, the full variable domain is SQTIHQWPATLVQPVGSPLSLECTVEGTSNPNLYWYRQAAGRGLQLLFYSVGIGQISSEVPQNLSASRPQDRQFILSSKKLLLSDSGFYLCAWRGGQSNEKLFFGSGTQLSVL.

J is TRBJ1-3 and V is TRBV10-1; no reliable D call. CDR3 length equals 11 residues. Trimming removed 8 bases at V and 8 bases at J, with 10 bases between. CDR1 WNHNN and CDR2 SYGVQD come from the germline V gene (reference sequence). DNA for the CDR3: TGCGCCAGCCCTACCGGGGACACCATATATTTT. Protein: CASPTGDTIYF.

In DNA form, the CDR3 reads TGTGCCAGCAGCCGCCAGACAGGGGGTGAGGAGACCCAGTACTTC. Translation gives CASSRQTGGEETQYF. This chain joins TRBV7-6 and TRBJ2-5; TRBD1 matches at 9 bases. This CDR3 spans 15 amino acids. V was clipped by 5 bases and J by 5 bases; unmatched bases: 9. Germline V gene lookup returns CDR1 SGHVS and CDR2 FNYEAQ.